This T cell receptor beta chain originates from a study of T-cell memory formation after mild COVID-19. Turning to the study itself: TCR clusters were mostly donor specific. Study results and caveats: CD8+ contracting clones occupied EMRA, while CD4+ ones occupied mainly CM and EM. Unconfirmed was the SARS-CoV-2 specificity of second-wave clones that peaked on day 37. Pre-infection memory held some responding clones, suggesting pre-existing cross-reactive T cells responded.

MiXCR was run by TCRdb on the 5' RACE reads, yielding one entry per CDR3 protein. The sample shows some 600,000 distinct CDR3 sequences, roughly 17% of them seen only once. The CDR3 contains 14 residues. J gave up 4 bases and V 5 bases, and 5 bases lay outside the gene matches. In germline, CDR1 is SGDLS, CDR2 YYNGEE. This clonotype was detected only a few times. Its cognate antigen is unknown. This sequence originates from an adult woman who had mild COVID-19 (a few samples of this study predate the infection). Cell type and time point are not known. The sample taken for sequencing was PBMCs or a T cell subset sorted from them (not recorded which). The genes are TRBV9 and TRBJ2-2; TRBD2 matches at 7 bases. The CDR3 here is CASRRERSTGELFF. CDR3 nucleotides: TGTGCCAGCAGGCGGGAGCGGAGCACCGGGGAGCTGTTTTTT. Full variable domain (outside the CDR3, taken from reference TRBV9 and TRBJ2-2): DSGVTQTPKHLITATGQRVTLRCSPRSGDLSVYWYQQSLDQGLQFLIQYYNGEERAKGNILERFSAQQFPDLHSELNLSSLELGDSALYFCASRRERSTGELFFGEGSRLTVL.